This T cell receptor (beta chain) was sequenced for a study of T cells in Graves' hyperthyroidism and ophthalmopathy. From germline, CDR1 is DFQATT and CDR2 SNEGSKA (reference sequence). The V end lost 0 bases, the J end lost 2 bases, and 14 bases lay between the germline ends. The length of the CDR3 is 15 residues. The investigators amplified TCR beta CDR3 regions from RNA transcripts. Researchers ran a first-round RT-PCR on the TCR CDR3 using the HTBI primer set. TCRdb re-derived calls from the multiplex PCR reads in MiXCR, one entry per CDR3 protein. The sample shows 370,000 or so distinct CDR3 sequences, 15% to 18% of them seen only once. This clonotype came up many times.

The sequence was obtained from a woman aged 18 to 35 with Graves' hyperthyroidism that later progressed to Graves' ophthalmopathy. V is TRBV20-1 and J is TRBJ2-7; perhaps TRBD2 as D (5 bases). The sample consisted of blood. Written as DNA, the CDR3 is TGCAGTGCTAGAGATCGTAAGGCGGGCCCCTACGAGCAGTACTTC. Translating it yields CSARDRKAGPYEQYF.